This TCR beta chain derives from a study of blood T cell repertoires in COVID-19. Across the study: The analysed material was cDNA or gDNA that came from T cells, B-cell-depleted T cells, or PBMCs.

Original processing methods: Amplifying reference gene primers gave estimates of nucleated cell counts. Repertoires were generated with immunoSEQ multiplex PCR, while TCRdb's copy carries only in-frame clones and drops some. V, J and clone size reflect that table, while D and trimming were determined from the DNA. This sample has about 230,000 clones, with 75% to 85% found just once. V shed 3 bases and J 6 bases; nucleotides not matched to a gene: 13. The germline gives CDR1 LNHNV, CDR2 YYDKDF (reference sequence). This CDR3 is built from 16 residues. The chain links TRBV15 to TRBJ1-2, with 7 bases identical to TRBD1. The sequenced sample consisted of peripheral blood. The receptor was isolated from a woman between 50 and 59 years old with acute or convalescent COVID-19. The CDR3 loop is CATSRTPRDRENGYTF. The CDR3, as DNA: TGTGCCACCAGCAGGACCCCGCGGGACAGAGAAAATGGCTACACCTTC.